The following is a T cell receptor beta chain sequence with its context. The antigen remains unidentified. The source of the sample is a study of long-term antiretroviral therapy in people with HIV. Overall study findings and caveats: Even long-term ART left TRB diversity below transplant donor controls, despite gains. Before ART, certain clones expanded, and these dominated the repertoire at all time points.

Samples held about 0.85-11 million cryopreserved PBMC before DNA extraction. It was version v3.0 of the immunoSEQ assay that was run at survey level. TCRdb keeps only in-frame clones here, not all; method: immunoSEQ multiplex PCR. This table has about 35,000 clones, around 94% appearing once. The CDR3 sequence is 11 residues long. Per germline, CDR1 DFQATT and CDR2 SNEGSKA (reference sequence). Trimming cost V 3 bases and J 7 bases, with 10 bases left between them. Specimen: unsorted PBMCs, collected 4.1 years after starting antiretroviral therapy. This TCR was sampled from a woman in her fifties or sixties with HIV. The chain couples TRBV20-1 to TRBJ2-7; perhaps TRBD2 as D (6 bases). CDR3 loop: CSASIRGEQYF. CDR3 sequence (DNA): TGCAGTGCTAGTATCCGGGGGGAGCAGTACTTC.